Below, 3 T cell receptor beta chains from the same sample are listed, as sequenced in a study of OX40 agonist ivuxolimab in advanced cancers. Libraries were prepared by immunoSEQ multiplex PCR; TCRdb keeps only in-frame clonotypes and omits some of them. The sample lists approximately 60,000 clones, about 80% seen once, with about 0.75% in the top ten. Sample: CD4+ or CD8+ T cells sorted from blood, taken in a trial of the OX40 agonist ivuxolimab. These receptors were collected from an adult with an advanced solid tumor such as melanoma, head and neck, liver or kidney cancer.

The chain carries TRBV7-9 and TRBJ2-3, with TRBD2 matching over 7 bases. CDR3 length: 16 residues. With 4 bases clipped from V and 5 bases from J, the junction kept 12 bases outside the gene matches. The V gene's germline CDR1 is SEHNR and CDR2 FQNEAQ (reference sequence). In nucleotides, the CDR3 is TGTGCCAGCAGCTCCTCACGGGAGGCTGCCGGAGATACGCAGTATTTT. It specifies CASSSSREAAGDTQYF.

The CDR3 DNA reads TGCGCCAGCTCCCGCACTAATAGCAATCAGCCCCAGCATTTT. As protein: CASSRTNSNQPQHF. The V and J genes are TRBV10-2 and TRBJ1-5; D is ambiguous. There are 14 residues in the CDR3. V dropped 8 bases and J dropped 0 bases, with 11 bases sitting between them. Germline V gene data show CDR1 as WSHSY and CDR2 as SAAADI.

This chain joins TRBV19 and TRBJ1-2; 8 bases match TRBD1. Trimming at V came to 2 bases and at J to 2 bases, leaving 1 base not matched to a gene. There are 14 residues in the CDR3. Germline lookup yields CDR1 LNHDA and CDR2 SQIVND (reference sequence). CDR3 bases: TGTGCCAGTAGTATATGGGACAGGAACTATGGCTACACCTTC. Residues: CASSIWDRNYGYTF.